The clone carrying this TCR beta chain has a handful of counts. As yet, its antigen is unknown. Germline trimming cut 5 bases from V and 8 bases from J; bases unmatched to any gene: 10. Germline loops: CDR1 MNHNS, CDR2 SASEGT. The CDR3 is 15 residues long. Four PCR rounds used nested alpha and beta constant region primers plus the SP2 primer. One entry per CDR3 protein results from TCRdb running MiXCR on the UMI-ligation and nested PCR reads. The sample holds around 31,000 distinct CDR3 sequences, less than 8.5% seen once. Stated treatment: skin biopsy from PPD injection site in Mantoux-positive individual. The library had UMIs added by 3' ligation of an oligonucleotide to TCR cDNA. Reverse transcription used DNase-treated unsorted total RNA, aiming for roughly 1 to 1000 ng. The data were obtained in a study of naive and memory T cell subsets. The study, taken as a whole, reports: TCR transcript changes with activation or differentiation may affect this RNA method.

The sequence came from an adult in good health. The rearrangement joins TRBV6-1 to TRBJ1-2; 11 positions match TRBD1. The sequencing here drew on skin, taken from a tuberculin skin test site. CDR3 coding DNA: TGTGCCAGCAGTAGCCGGACAGGGGGCGCGAGGGGCTACACCTTC. Translation gives CASSSRTGGARGYTF.